This TCR beta chain was sequenced for a study of blood T cell repertoires in COVID-19. In the study overall: Sites in the United States, Italy and Spain provided acute and convalescent COVID-19 samples. T cells, B-cell-depleted T cells, or PBMCs provided the cDNA or gDNA that served as material.

Per the study methods: Reference gene primers were amplified, and this amplification served to estimate nucleated cell counts. Libraries were prepared by immunoSEQ multiplex PCR; TCRdb keeps only in-frame clonotypes and omits some of them. That table supplies the V and J calls and clone size; D and trimming were determined from the DNA. In the table there are approximately 57,000 clones, roughly 78% of which are singletons. The receptor was isolated from a woman of 80 years or more with acute or convalescent COVID-19. The sample was peripheral blood.

CDR3 in amino acids: CASRGDNEQFF. For the CDR3, the DNA is TGCGCCAGCAGGGGCGACAATGAGCAGTTCTTC. The V call is TRBV5-1, the J call TRBJ2-1; D is ambiguous. The CDR3 spans 11 residues. Germline V gene lookup returns CDR1 SGHRS and CDR2 YFSETQ. Trimming shortened V by 5 bases and J by 5 bases, and 5 bases separated the two germline ends.